The 3 T cell receptor beta chains reported below all come from one sample, sequenced in a study of identical twins. MiXCR, run by TCRdb on the 5' RACE reads, gives a single entry per CDR3 protein. The table has hundreds of thousands of distinct CDR3 sequences, 21% seen once. The same data also went into a second study, on T cells expressing NK-cell markers.

Input material: PBMCs. The receptor source for this set is a woman between 18 and 30 years old in good health.

This clonotype has only a few counts. The chain joins TRBV5-1 to TRBJ2-1, with D unclear. The length of the CDR3 is 13 residues. V was clipped by 2 bases and J by 4 bases, with 7 bases between them. CDR1 and CDR2 (germline): SGHRS, YFSETQ. CDR3 nucleotide sequence: TGCGCCAGCAGCTTACAGTCTTACAATGAGCAGTTCTTC. Its translation is CASSLQSYNEQFF. The full variable domain, its missing parts supplied by reference TRBV5-1 and TRBJ2-1, is KAGVTQTPRYLIKTRGQQVTLSCSPISGHRSVSWYQQTPGQGLQFLFEYFSETQRNKGNFPGRFSGRQFSNSRSEMNVSTLELGDSALYLCASSLQSYNEQFFGPGTRLTVL.

The chain carries TRBV15 and TRBJ2-1; 10 bases map to TRBD1. Trimming cost V 8 bases and J 8 bases; bases outside gene matches: 9. This CDR3 spans 14 amino acids. Germline V gives CDR1 LNHNV, CDR2 YYDKDF (reference sequence). This chain's CDR3 is CATSRTGGRDEQFF. The CDR3 nucleotides read TGTGCCACCTCCAGGACAGGGGGGAGAGATGAGCAGTTCTTC.

This clonotype was found a few times. V is TRBV25-1 and J is TRBJ2-7, with a weak D call TRBD1 (6 bases). The CDR3 covers 13 residues. V dropped 5 bases and J dropped 3 bases, with 11 bases sitting between them. Germline assignment: CDR1 MGHDK and CDR2 SYGVNS. CDR3 residues: CASSTGQHYEQYF. CDR3 coding DNA: TGTGCCAGCAGTACCGGACAGCACTACGAGCAGTACTTC.